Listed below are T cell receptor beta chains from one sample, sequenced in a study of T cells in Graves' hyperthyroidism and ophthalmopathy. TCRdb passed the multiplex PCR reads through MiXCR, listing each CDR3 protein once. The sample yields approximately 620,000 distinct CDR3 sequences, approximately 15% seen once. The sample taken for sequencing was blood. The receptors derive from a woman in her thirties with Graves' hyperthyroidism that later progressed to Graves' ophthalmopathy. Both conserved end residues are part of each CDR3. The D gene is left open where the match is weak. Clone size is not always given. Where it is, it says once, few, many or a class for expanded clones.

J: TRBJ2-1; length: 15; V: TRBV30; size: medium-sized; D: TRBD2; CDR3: CAWSKGLAGVNEQFF; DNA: TGTGCCTGGAGTAAGGGACTAGCGGGAGTAAATGAGCAGTTCTTC
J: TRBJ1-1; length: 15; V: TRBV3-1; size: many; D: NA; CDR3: CASSQGLEGWTEAFF; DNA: TGTGCCAGCAGCCAAGGGTTGGAGGGGTGGACTGAAGCTTTCTTT
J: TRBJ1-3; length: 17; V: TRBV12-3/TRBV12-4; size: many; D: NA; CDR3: CASSLIDRSRDGNTIYF; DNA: TGTGCCAGCAGTTTAATCGACCGCTCGAGGGACGGAAACACCATATATTTT
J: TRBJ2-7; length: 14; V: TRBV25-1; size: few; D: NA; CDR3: CASSYRDTAYEQYF; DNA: TGTGCCAGCAGTTATCGGGACACCGCCTACGAGCAGTACTTC
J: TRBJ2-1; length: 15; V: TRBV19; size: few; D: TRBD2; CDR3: CASSHLERGLDSQFF; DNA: TGTGCCAGTAGTCACTTAGAGCGGGGTCTAGACTCGCAGTTCTTC
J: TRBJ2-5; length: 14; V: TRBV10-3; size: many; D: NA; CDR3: CAISESPQGETQYF; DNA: TGTGCCATCAGTGAGTCCCCGCAGGGAGAGACCCAGTACTTC
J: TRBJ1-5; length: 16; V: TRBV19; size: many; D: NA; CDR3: CASSIARGPDNQPQHF; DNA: TGTGCCAGTAGTATAGCTCGGGGACCCGACAATCAGCCCCAGCATTTT
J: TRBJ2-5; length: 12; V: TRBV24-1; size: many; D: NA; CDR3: CATSDFGETQYF; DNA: TGTGCCACCAGTGATTTCGGAGAGACCCAGTACTTC
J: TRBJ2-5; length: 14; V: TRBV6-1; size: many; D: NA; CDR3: CASRGWGNQETQYF; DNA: TGTGCCAGCAGGGGATGGGGGAACCAAGAGACCCAGTACTTC
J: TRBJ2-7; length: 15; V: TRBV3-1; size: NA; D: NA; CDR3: CASSQGLVALREQYF; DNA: TGTGCCAGCAGCCAAGGACTAGTCGCCTTAAGGGAGCAGTACTTC
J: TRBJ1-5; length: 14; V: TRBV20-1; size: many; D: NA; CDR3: CSARDLRSNQPQHF; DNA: TGCAGTGCTAGAGATCTGCGGAGCAATCAGCCCCAGCATTTT